These 18 T cell receptor beta chains originate from one sample sequenced in a study of monozygotic twins with inflammatory bowel disease. TCRdb derives one entry per CDR3 protein from the 5' RACE reads, leaving out DNA. The data include 310,000 or so distinct CDR3 sequences; the top ten clones carry over 2%. Sample: blood. The receptors come from a human donor with ulcerative colitis or Crohn's disease, or a healthy co-twin of an affected twin (not recorded which).

The chain joins TRBV28 to TRBJ2-1; with no DNA, the TCRdb D assignment of TRBD1 cannot be verified. Per germline, CDR1 MDHEN and CDR2 SYDVKM. The CDR3 contains 15 residues. CDR3 protein: CASSPTGANNNEQFF. The variable domain in full, with the rest retrieved from reference TRBV28 and TRBJ2-1, is DVKVTQSSRYLVKRTGEKVFLECVQDMDHENMFWYRQDPGLGLRLIYFSYDVKMKEKGDIPEGYSVSREKKERFSLILESASTNQTSMYLCASSPTGANNNEQFFGPGTRLTVL.

V and J are TRBV12-3 or TRBV12-4 and TRBJ2-1; the D call of TRBD1 rests on TCRdb alone, since no DNA is present to check it. This CDR3 is 14 amino acids long. CDR3 loop: CASSLGTAYNEQFF.

This chain uses TRBV5-4 with TRBJ1-2. The CDR3 is made up of 12 amino acids. The germline gives CDR1 SGHNT, CDR2 YYREEE (reference sequence). The CDR3 loop reads CASSLSPYGYTF.

The chain employs TRBV19 and TRBJ1-1; TCRdb's D call, TRBD1, is unchecked because there is no DNA. This CDR3 has 13 amino acids. Per germline, CDR1 LNHDA and CDR2 SQIVND (reference sequence). The CDR3: CASSTNRGTEAFF.

The rearrangement uses TRBV5-8 and TRBJ2-3; checking the TCRdb D call of TRBD2 is not possible without DNA. In germline, CDR1 is SGHTS, CDR2 YDEGEE. The CDR3 loop spans 16 amino acids. CDR3 loop: CASSLGSLGPTDTQYF.

This chain links TRBV20-1 with TRBJ2-5; TCRdb selects TRBD2, and the lack of DNA leaves this call unchecked. This CDR3 region has 14 residues. Germline V gene sequence: CDR1 DFQATT, CDR2 SNEGSKA (reference sequence). CDR3: CSARDRTSGETQYF.

This chain uses TRBV7-9 with TRBJ1-4. This CDR3 comprises 15 residues. Germline values: CDR1 SEHNR, CDR2 FQNEAQ (reference sequence). This CDR3 is CASSLSAGQIGKLFF.

The genes are TRBV27 and TRBJ1-5. Looked up from germline, CDR1 is MNHEY and CDR2 is SMNVEV (reference sequence). The CDR3 is 14 residues long. CDR3 sequence reads: CASSFSGSNQPQHF.

The chain joins TRBV30 to TRBJ1-1; there is no DNA to check the TCRdb D call of TRBD1. CDR1 and CDR2 (germline): GTSNPN, SVGIG (reference sequence). This CDR3 is built from 15 residues. CDR3 region: CAWSVSGALITEAFF.

The chain couples TRBV20-1 to TRBJ2-5; TCRdb returns TRBD2, unconfirmable since there is no DNA. The CDR3 sequence is 16 residues long. CDR1 and CDR2 (germline): DFQATT, SNEGSKA (reference sequence). The CDR3 sequence: CSAIRGLAGGEETQYF.

The chain links TRBV11-2 to TRBJ2-7; TCRdb returns TRBD1, unconfirmable since there is no DNA. The CDR3 sequence is 15 residues long. Germline V lookup: CDR1 SGHAT, CDR2 FQNNGV. The CDR3 protein is CASSLTGAPSYEQYF.

This chain joins TRBV10-3 and TRBJ2-1; TCRdb's assignment of TRBD2 cannot be checked, as there is no DNA. The CDR3 covers 13 residues. Per germline, CDR1 ENHRY and CDR2 SYGVKD. CDR3 in amino acids: CAITNGRGNEQFF.

The chain joins TRBV5-4 to TRBJ1-1; with no DNA, the TCRdb D assignment of TRBD1 cannot be verified. Looked up from germline, CDR1 is SGHNT and CDR2 is YYREEE (reference sequence). This CDR3 is built from 12 residues. CDR3 sequence: CASSADRWGAFF. The full variable domain, in which reference TRBV5-4 and TRBJ1-1 provide the parts outside the CDR3, is ETGVTQSPTHLIKTRGQQVTLRCSSQSGHNTVSWYQQALGQGPQFIFQYYREEENGRGNFPPRFSGLQFPNYSSELNVNALELDDSALYLCASSADRWGAFFGQGTRLTVV.

The chain links TRBV5-5 to TRBJ2-1; TCRdb's D call, TRBD1, is unchecked because there is no DNA. Per germline, CDR1 SGHKS and CDR2 YYEKEE (reference sequence). This CDR3 has 18 residues. CDR3 sequence reads: CASSFGPQGWYSYNEQFF.

V and J are TRBV27 and TRBJ1-5; as DNA is missing, the TRBD1 call by TCRdb cannot be tested. The CDR3 spans 14 residues. Germline CDR1 and CDR2: MNHEY and SMNVEV (reference sequence). The CDR3 spells CASSLTGGFQPQHF.

This chain links TRBV6-1 with TRBJ2-5; TCRdb selects TRBD2, and the lack of DNA leaves this call unchecked. The CDR3 is 15 amino acids. The germline V gene encodes CDR1 MNHNS and CDR2 SASEGT. CDR3 loop: CASNVAGGHQETQYF.

The J gene is TRBJ2-7, the V gene TRBV5-1; TCRdb proposes TRBD2, but this gene call is untestable without DNA. The CDR3 totals 16 residues. The V gene's germline CDR1 is SGHRS and CDR2 YFSETQ. The CDR3 loop is CASSLIPGLADYEQYF.

The chain employs TRBV27 and TRBJ1-4; as DNA is missing, the TRBD1 call by TCRdb cannot be tested. The CDR3 loop spans 13 amino acids. Germline CDR1 MNHEY, CDR2 SMNVEV (reference sequence). The CDR3 reads CASSLYRVGKLFF. The complete variable domain, with remaining parts taken from reference TRBV27 and TRBJ1-4, reads EAQVTQNPRYLITVTGKKLTVTCSQNMNHEYMSWYRQDPGLGLRQIYYSMNVEVTDKGDVPEGYKVSRKEKRNFPLILESPSPNQTSLYFCASSLYRVGKLFFGSGTQLSVL.